Listed below are T cell receptor beta chains from one sample, sequenced in a study of regulatory T cells in long-lasting Graves disease. Via MiXCR, TCRdb re-called the multiplex PCR reads, giving one row per CDR3 protein. The table has about 310,000 distinct CDR3 sequences, 18% seen once. Source: peripheral blood mononuclear cells (PBMCs), taken at new diagnosis, from a patient treated with antithyroid drugs. The receptors stem from a female donor with Graves disease. Both conserved end residues are part of each CDR3. Fields, in order: D gene, clone size, V gene, J gene, CDR3 DNA, CDR3 protein. The D gene is left open where the match is weak. Only part of the rows carry a size: once, few, many, or a class if the clone is expanded.

>NA|few|TRBV6-2/TRBV6-3|TRBJ1-1
TGTGCCAGCATAGCACTCCTGCGTGTCTTT
CASIALLRVF
>NA|few|TRBV5-5|TRBJ1-1
TGTGCCAGCAGCTTGGATTTGCAGGGAAACACTGAAGCTTTCTTT
CASSLDLQGNTEAFF
>NA|many|TRBV12-3/TRBV12-4|TRBJ1-2
TGTGCCAGCAGGCCATTCGGGGGAAACTATGGCTACACCTTC
CASRPFGGNYGYTF
>NA|NA|TRBV4-2|TRBJ2-7
TGTGCCAGCAGCCAAGTGACCTCCTACGAGCAGTACTTC
CASSQVTSYEQYF
>NA|NA|TRBV7-9|TRBJ1-5
TGTGCCAGCACCTCCATGGGGGGCAGGCAGCCCCAGCATTTT
CASTSMGGRQPQHF
>NA|NA|TRBV20-1|TRBJ2-7
TGCAGTGCTAGATTTGCCTGGGGCTCCTACGAGCAGTACTTC
CSARFAWGSYEQYF
>NA|many|TRBV11-2|TRBJ1-5
TGTGCCAGCAGCTTAGGGGGCAGAACTGATCAGCCCCAGCATTTT
CASSLGGRTDQPQHF
>TRBD1|many|TRBV9|TRBJ1-5
TGTGCCAGCAGCGTAGGATCAGGGGGCATTCAGCCCCAGCATTTT
CASSVGSGGIQPQHF
>NA|NA|TRBV4-1|TRBJ2-7
TGCGCCAGCAGCCAGAGGCGGTCGGCAGACGCCCCCTACGAGCAGTACTTC
CASSQRRSADAPYEQYF
>NA|few|TRBV19|TRBJ2-7
TGTGCCAGTAGTATCAGGCACGCTGACGGGGATTACGAGCAGTACTTC
CASSIRHADGDYEQYF
>NA|many|TRBV19|TRBJ2-5
TGTGCCAGCAGCTCCCCCGGGGAGACCCAGTACTTC
CASSSPGETQYF
>NA|many|TRBV19|TRBJ2-7
TGTGCCAGTAGTATAGGGGGGACCGCCTACGAGCAGTACTTC
CASSIGGTAYEQYF
>NA|NA|TRBV20-1|TRBJ2-7
TGCAGTGCTAGAGATGTGGCGCGATACGAGCAGTACTTC
CSARDVARYEQYF
>TRBD1|many|TRBV28|TRBJ2-3
TGTGCCAGCAGTCCCGAGGGACAGGCAGATACGCAGTATTTT
CASSPEGQADTQYF
>TRBD1|NA|TRBV10-3|TRBJ1-6
TGTGCCATCAACGACAGGGGCTATAATTCACCCCTCCACTTT
CAINDRGYNSPLHF
>TRBD1|many|TRBV7-9|TRBJ2-3
TGTGCCAGCAGCCGTTCCGTAGGCCAGGGGGCAACAACAGATACGCAGTATTTT
CASSRSVGQGATTDTQYF
>NA|many|TRBV10-2|TRBJ1-1
TGCGCCAGCCTAAGTGGCACTGAAGCTTTCTTT
CASLSGTEAFF
>TRBD2|many|TRBV19|TRBJ2-1
TGTGCCAGTAGTATACTAGCGGGAGGAGCGGGTGAGCAGTTCTTC
CASSILAGGAGEQFF
>TRBD2|many|TRBV12-3/TRBV12-4|TRBJ2-3
TGTGCCAGCAGTTTGTCCGGGGGAGGGTCCACAGATACGCAGTATTTT
CASSLSGGGSTDTQYF
>TRBD2|NA|TRBV10-1|TRBJ2-7
TGCGCCAGCAGTGAGTCGTCGGGAGGGTCCTACGAGCAGTACTTC
CASSESSGGSYEQYF
>NA|once|TRBV13|TRBJ1-2
TGTGCCAGCAGCTACAACAGGGAGGGCTACACCTTC
CASSYNREGYTF
>NA|few|TRBV19|TRBJ1-4
TGTGCCAGTAAAGAATTGGGGGCAACTAATGAAAAACTGTTTTTT
CASKELGATNEKLFF
>NA|many|TRBV20-1|TRBJ1-4
TGCAGTGCTAGACCACAATCCCCTAATGAAAAACTGTTTTTT
CSARPQSPNEKLFF
>TRBD1|few|TRBV5-1|TRBJ1-2
TGTGCCAGCAGCTTGGACAGGGGGCTCAGGGCTAACTATGGCTACACCTTC
CASSLDRGLRANYGYTF
>TRBD1|many|TRBV6-9|TRBJ2-5
TGTGCCAGCAGTTTGGACAGGGGCGGGAAGACCCAGTACTTC
CASSLDRGGKTQYF
>NA|many|TRBV9|TRBJ2-5
TGTGCCAGCAGCGTTGGACGGGAGAAGACCCAGTACTTC
CASSVGREKTQYF
>NA|few|TRBV24-1|TRBJ2-3
TGTGCCACCGGGGATAGCGGCTACAAGCCGAACACAGATACGCAGTATTTT
CATGDSGYKPNTDTQYF
>TRBD1|NA|TRBV7-2|TRBJ2-7
TGTGCCAGCAGCTTAGCGGTCGGGACAGGGACAGTCTACGAGCAGTACTTC
CASSLAVGTGTVYEQYF
>NA|NA|TRBV12-3/TRBV12-4|TRBJ1-3
TGTGCCAGCAGTTTCAACTCTGGAAACACCATATATTTT
CASSFNSGNTIYF
>NA|few|TRBV5-5|TRBJ2-7
TGTGCCAGCAGCTGGGGGGTGGAGCAGTACTTC
CASSWGVEQYF
>TRBD2|few|TRBV7-2|TRBJ2-3
TGTGCCAGCAGCCTTAGCGGGGCTAACACAGATACGCAGTATTTT
CASSLSGANTDTQYF
>TRBD2|many|TRBV5-1|TRBJ2-7
TGCGCCAGCAGCAGCGCAGGCGGGAGGGCCACCGCCTACGAGCAGTACTTC
CASSSAGGRATAYEQYF
>TRBD2|many|TRBV27|TRBJ2-3
TGTGCCAGCAGTCGCCTACTAGCGGGAGTAACGGATACGCAGTATTTT
CASSRLLAGVTDTQYF
>TRBD2|many|TRBV5-5|TRBJ2-3
TGTGCCAGCAGCTTGCGATTGCTAGCGGGAGTCGTGGTGGGCACAGATACGCAGTATTTT
CASSLRLLAGVVVGTDTQYF
>TRBD1|few|TRBV5-1|TRBJ1-1
TGCGCCAGCAGCTTGGCTCCGCCGGGACAGATAATGAACACTGAAGCTTTCTTT
CASSLAPPGQIMNTEAFF
>NA|many|TRBV7-6|TRBJ2-3
TGTGCCAGCAGCCCAACCGGGACCACTGGAAAGTATTTT
CASSPTGTTGKYF
>TRBD1|few|TRBV29-1|TRBJ2-7
TGCAGCGTTGAGGGGAACAGGGGGGACTCCTACGAGCAGTACTTC
CSVEGNRGDSYEQYF